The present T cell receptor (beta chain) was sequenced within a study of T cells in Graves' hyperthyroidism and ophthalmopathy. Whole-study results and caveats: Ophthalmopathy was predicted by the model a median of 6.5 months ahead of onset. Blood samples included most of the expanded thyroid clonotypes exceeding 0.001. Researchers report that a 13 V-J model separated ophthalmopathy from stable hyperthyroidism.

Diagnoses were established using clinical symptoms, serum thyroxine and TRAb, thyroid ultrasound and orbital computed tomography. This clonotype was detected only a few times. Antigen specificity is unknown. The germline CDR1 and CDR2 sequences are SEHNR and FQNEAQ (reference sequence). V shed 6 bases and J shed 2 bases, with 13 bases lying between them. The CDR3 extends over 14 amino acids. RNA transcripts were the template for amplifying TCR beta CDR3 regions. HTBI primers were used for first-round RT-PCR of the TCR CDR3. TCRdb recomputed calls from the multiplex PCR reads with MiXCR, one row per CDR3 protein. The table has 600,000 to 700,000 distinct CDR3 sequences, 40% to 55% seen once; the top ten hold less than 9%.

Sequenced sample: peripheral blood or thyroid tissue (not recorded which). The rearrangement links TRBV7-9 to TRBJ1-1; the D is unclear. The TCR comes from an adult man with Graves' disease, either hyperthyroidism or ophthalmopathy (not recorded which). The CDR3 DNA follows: TGTGCCAGCAGTGTGCACCTGGTTAACACTGAAGCTTTCTTT. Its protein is CASSVHLVNTEAFF.